These 16 T cell receptor beta chains were all obtained from the same sample, sequenced in a study of CD8 T cells in ankylosing spondylitis. TCRdb independently ran MiXCR on the 5' RACE reads; one entry per CDR3 protein. The repertoire consists of around 150,000 distinct CDR3 sequences, with under 45% occurring once and the leading ten covering 13% to 15%. The source material was synovial fluid, either unsorted or a sorted T cell fraction (not recorded which). The source is a male donor with ankylosing spondylitis.

The chain carries TRBV5-1 and TRBJ1-6; D remains ambiguous. V was pared by 0 bases and J by 2 bases, with 12 bases between. Germline V gene sequence: CDR1 SGHRS, CDR2 YFSETQ. The CDR3 extends over 17 amino acids. CDR3 nucleotides: TGCGCCAGCAGCTTGGAGGCGGGGATGGCCTATAATTCACCCCTCCACTTT. Translation gives CASSLEAGMAYNSPLHF. The full variable domain, its missing parts supplied by reference TRBV5-1 and TRBJ1-6, is KAGVTQTPRYLIKTRGQQVTLSCSPISGHRSVSWYQQTPGQGLQFLFEYFSETQRNKGNFPGRFSGRQFSNSRSEMNVSTLELGDSALYLCASSLEAGMAYNSPLHFGNGTRLTVT.

V is TRBV4-1 and J is TRBJ2-1; the D gene is possibly TRBD2 (5 bases). CDR1 is MGHRA, CDR2 YSYEKL, per germline. The CDR3 consists of 19 residues. Trimming took off 0 bases at V and 0 bases at J, with 18 bases between the two ends. CDR3 coding DNA: TGCGCCAGCAGCCAAGATAAGAGTCTAGCCCGGAGCTCCTACAATGAGCAGTTCTTC. Translating it yields CASSQDKSLARSSYNEQFF.

This clonotype has more than one count but fewer than ten. Relative to the germline gene, one junction end is altered; a read error may explain this. The rearrangement joins TRBV29-1 to TRBJ1-1; D gene unclear. Germline assignment: CDR1 SQVTM and CDR2 ANQGSEA. CDR3 length equals 11 residues. Written as DNA, the CDR3 is TGCAGCGTTGAAGCCCTCGGGAGGAGGGCTTTT. Translating gives CSVEALGRRAF. Looking up the rest from reference TRBV29-1 and TRBJ1-1 gives the full variable domain: SAVISQKPSRDICQRGTSLTIQCQVDSQVTMMFWYRQQPGQSLTLIATANQGSEATYESGFVIDKFPISRPNLTFSTLTVSNMSPEDSSIYLCSVEALGRRAFGQGTRLTVV.

The chain carries TRBV6-2 or TRBV6-3 and TRBJ2-3; 9 bases agree with TRBD2. Germline lookup yields CDR1 MNHEY and CDR2 SVGEGT. Trimming took 2 bases from V and 0 from J; bases not matched to a gene: 0. This CDR3 comprises 15 residues. The CDR3 protein is CASSYTSGSTDTQYF. Here the CDR3 DNA reads TGTGCCAGCAGTTACACTAGCGGGAGCACAGATACGCAGTATTTT.

This clonotype was detected only a few times. This chain links TRBV28 with TRBJ2-7, with TRBD1 matching over 8 bases. There are 16 residues in the CDR3. V dropped 4 bases and J dropped 4; count of bases not matched to a gene: 12. The germline CDR1 and CDR2 sequences are MDHEN and SYDVKM. This chain's CDR3 is CASSSLDRGRVYEQYF. The CDR3 DNA follows: TGTGCCAGCAGTTCCCTCGACAGGGGTAGGGTTTACGAGCAGTACTTC.

The chain uses TRBV29-1 and TRBJ2-1; 15 bases line up with TRBD2. V trimming: 3 bases; J trimming: 3 bases; junction bases outside the gene matches: 3. From germline, CDR1 is SQVTM and CDR2 ANQGSEA. The CDR3 is 16 amino acids. DNA for the CDR3: TGCAGCGTTGAGGGACTAGCGGGAGGACGCTACAATGAGCAGTTCTTC. This sequence encodes CSVEGLAGGRYNEQFF.

The chain carries TRBV20-1 and TRBJ2-2; 9 bases are shared with TRBD1. V lost 6 bases to trimming and J lost 2 bases; unmatched junction nucleotides: 4. This CDR3 has 14 residues. Germline loops: CDR1 DFQATT, CDR2 SNEGSKA (reference sequence). CDR3: CSAQGQGNTGELFF. CDR3 bases: TGCAGTGCCCAGGGACAGGGAAACACCGGGGAGCTGTTTTTT.

CDR3 region: CSAAPYGTMGNQPQHF. As DNA, the CDR3 is TGCAGTGCTGCTCCCTACGGGACAATGGGCAATCAGCCCCAGCATTTT. V usage is TRBV20-1 and J usage is TRBJ1-5, with a possible D match to TRBD1 (6 bases). Germline V CDR1 and CDR2: DFQATT, SNEGSKA (reference sequence). The CDR3 runs 16 residues. V dropped 5 bases and J dropped 2 bases, with 19 bases sitting between them.

This clonotype turned up a few times. V is TRBV27 and J is TRBJ2-1; TRBD2 aligns across 8 bases. Germline V lookup: CDR1 MNHEY, CDR2 SMNVEV (reference sequence). The V gene end was trimmed by 8 bases and the J gene end by 2 bases; junction bases not matched to a gene: 5. The CDR3 extends over 14 amino acids. The CDR3 bases are TGTGCCAGCCACTTAGCGGGAACCTACAATGAGCAGTTCTTC. Amino acid sequence: CASHLAGTYNEQFF.

V usage is TRBV7-6 and J usage is TRBJ2-7; D ambiguous. CDR1 and CDR2 (germline): SGHVS, FNYEAQ. Trimming removed 5 bases at V and 2 bases at J, with 16 bases between. The CDR3 runs 15 residues. The CDR3 bases are TGTGCCAGCAGCCCAACCGGCCGGGCGCCCTACGAGCAGTACTTC. Its translation: CASSPTGRAPYEQYF.

The chain employs TRBV4-1 and TRBJ2-1, with TRBD2 matching over 10 bases. The J segment lost 4 bases and the V segment lost 5 bases, leaving 8 bases of the junction unmatched. The germline V gene has CDR1 MGHRA and CDR2 YSYEKL. The length of the CDR3 is 16 residues. CDR3 protein: CASSTTRTSGYNEQFF. The CDR3 bases are TGCGCCAGCAGCACGACCAGGACTAGCGGATACAATGAGCAGTTCTTC.

The chain links TRBV7-8 to TRBJ2-7; no reliable D call. The CDR3 loop spans 12 amino acids. Trimming shortened V by 6 bases and J by 1 base, and 7 bases separated the two germline ends. The germline CDR1 and CDR2 sequences are SGHVS and FQNEAQ. CDR3 sequence reads: CASSLESYEQYF. DNA of the CDR3: TGTGCCAGCAGTCTAGAGTCCTACGAGCAGTACTTC.

The genes are TRBV20-1 and TRBJ2-3; D remains unclear. CDR1 DFQATT and CDR2 SNEGSKA come from the germline V gene (reference sequence). Trimming removed 3 bases from V and 6 bases from J, with 13 bases in between. There are 13 residues in the CDR3. CDR3 nucleotides: TGCAGTGCTAGGAGGTGGTTGTCGGATACGCAGTATTTT. Amino acid sequence: CSARRWLSDTQYF.

V usage is TRBV7-8 and J usage is TRBJ2-3, with a weak D call TRBD2 (6 bases). The CDR3 contains 12 residues. Trimming shortened V by 8 bases and J by 13 bases, and 19 bases separated the two germline ends. Looked up from germline, CDR1 is SGHVS and CDR2 is FQNEAQ. In DNA form, the CDR3 reads TGTGCCAGCGGAGACCGGAGGACTAAGAAGTATTTT. This translates into CASGDRRTKKYF.

The V and J genes are TRBV7-2 and TRBJ1-1; 7 bases map to TRBD1. The CDR3 length is 15 residues. Germline lookup yields CDR1 SGHTA and CDR2 FQGNSA. V trimming: 4 bases; J trimming: 8 bases; junction bases outside the gene matches: 13. The chain's CDR3 is CASSSTIGTAREAFF. DNA of the CDR3: TGTGCCAGCAGCTCAACTATAGGGACAGCTAGGGAAGCTTTCTTT.

A few counts support this clonotype. The rearrangement joins TRBV30 to TRBJ2-1; 8 bases map to TRBD1. The CDR3 totals 11 residues. CDR1 is GTSNPN and CDR2 is SVGIG in the germline V gene (reference sequence). With V trimmed by 5 bases and J by 7 bases, 1 base remained unmatched. Written as DNA, the CDR3 is TGTGCCTGGGACAGGGGTAATGAGCAGTTCTTC. It codes for CAWDRGNEQFF.